This T cell receptor beta chain originates from a study of blood T cell repertoires in COVID-19. Study details: PBMCs, B-cell-depleted T cells, or T cells provided the cDNA or gDNA that made up the material.

Looked up from germline, CDR1 is SGHNT and CDR2 is YYREEE (reference sequence). Trimming stripped 0 bases from V and 5 bases from J, with 15 bases between. The CDR3 has 17 residues. Clones were read by immunoSEQ multiplex PCR, and TCRdb kept only the in-frame ones, dropping some. The sample has roughly 34,000 clones; roughly 85% are singletons. The TCR comes from a man of 80 years or more with active COVID-19. Sequenced input: peripheral blood. The V call is TRBV5-4, the J call TRBJ1-6, with a tentative D call TRBD1 (6 bases). The CDR3 region has the DNA TGTGCCAGCAGCTTGGGAGGCACAGGGCCCAATAATTCACCCCTCCACTTT. Protein: CASSLGGTGPNNSPLHF.